The 13 T cell receptor beta chains below all came from one sample that was sequenced in a study of T cell responses to AZD1222 COVID-19 vaccine. Clones were sequenced by immunoSEQ multiplex PCR, and TCRdb holds only the in-frame ones, with some missing. The table includes some 100,000 clones, 70% to 90% detected once. Sequencing was performed on peripheral blood, taken on day 0 of AZD1222 vaccination. Receptors were obtained from an adult in good health.

The chain combines TRBV11-3 with TRBJ2-2; D is uncertain. Germline CDR1 and CDR2: SGHNT and YENEEA. The CDR3 consists of 17 residues. Trimming stripped 1 base from V and 0 bases from J, with 12 bases between. CDR3 in DNA: TGTGCCAGCAGCTTAGCCTTGAGGAGCGCGAACACCGGGGAGCTGTTTTTT. Amino acids: CASSLALRSANTGELFF.

CDR3 sequence: CASSQEGELAKNIQYF. CDR3 in DNA: TGTGCCAGCAGCCAGGAGGGGGAGTTAGCCAAAAACATTCAGTACTTC. V and J are TRBV14 and TRBJ2-4; D is tentatively TRBD1 or TRBD2 (6 bases each). CDR1 and CDR2 (germline): SGHDN, FVKESK. Trimming took off 3 bases at V and 0 bases at J, with 12 bases between the two ends. There are 16 residues in the CDR3.

This chain connects TRBV6-1 to TRBJ2-7, with no clear D. Trimming removed 0 bases from V and 0 bases from J, with 9 bases in between. Germline V gene lookup returns CDR1 MNHNS and CDR2 SASEGT. The CDR3 covers 15 residues. The CDR3 is CASSEADWSSYEQYF. The CDR3 DNA reads as TGTGCCAGCAGTGAAGCCGACTGGAGCTCCTACGAGCAGTACTTC.

This clone has just one count. The chain links TRBV7-9 to TRBJ2-7; D might be TRBD1 (6 bases). Trimming took 0 bases from V and 2 from J, leaving 11 bases between them. Per germline, CDR1 SEHNR and CDR2 FQNEAQ (reference sequence). This CDR3 has 15 amino acids. The CDR3 loop is CASSLASGAAYEQYF. CDR3 in DNA: TGTGCCAGCAGCTTAGCGTCAGGGGCAGCCTACGAGCAGTACTTC. Variable domain in full (rest from reference TRBV7-9 and TRBJ2-7): DTGVSQNPRHKITKRGQNVTFRCDPISEHNRLYWYRQTLGQGPEFLTYFQNEAQLEKSRLLSDRFSAERPKGSFSTLEIQRTEQGDSAMYLCASSLASGAAYEQYFGPGTRLTVT.

V and J are TRBV5-1 and TRBJ1-5; D is ambiguous. This CDR3 is 15 amino acids long. Germline V gene lookup returns CDR1 SGHRS and CDR2 YFSETQ. V was cut by 1 base and J by 5 bases, with 13 bases left in between. The CDR3 sequence: CASSLNSGVDQPQHF. In nucleotides, the CDR3 is TGCGCCAGCAGCTTGAATTCCGGGGTTGATCAGCCCCAGCATTTT.

The chain recombines TRBV18 with TRBJ1-1; 10 bases align to TRBD1. The germline CDR1 and CDR2 sequences are KGHSH and LQKENI. The CDR3 totals 16 residues. J gave up 1 base and V 3 bases, and 5 bases lay outside the gene matches. The CDR3 sequence: CASSPLDRGSNTEAFF. For the CDR3, the DNA is TGTGCCAGCTCACCCCTGGACAGGGGGTCGAACACTGAAGCTTTCTTT.

The V call is TRBV3-1 (or the pseudogene TRBV3-2), the J call TRBJ1-5; weak D call: TRBD1 (6 bases). The germline V gene encodes CDR1 LGHDT and CDR2 YNNKEL (reference sequence). Trimming shortened V by 4 bases and J by 2 bases, and 12 bases separated the two germline ends. CDR3 length: 15 amino acids. The CDR3 DNA reads TGTGCCAGCAGCCTCCAGGGGAACGGCAATCAGCCCCAGCATTTT. Translation: CASSLQGNGNQPQHF.

The chain uses TRBV7-6 and TRBJ2-2; the match to TRBD2 covers 11 bases. Germline loops: CDR1 SGHVS, CDR2 FNYEAQ. The CDR3 runs to 17 residues. The J segment lost 0 bases and the V segment lost 3 bases, leaving 3 bases of the junction unmatched. The CDR3 protein is CASSFLAGGTNTGELFF. DNA for the CDR3: TGTGCCAGCAGCTTCCTAGCGGGGGGCACGAACACCGGGGAGCTGTTTTTT. The variable domain in full, with the rest retrieved from reference TRBV7-6 and TRBJ2-2, is GAGVSQSPRYKVTKRGQDVALRCDPISGHVSLYWYRQALGQGPEFLTYFNYEAQQDKSGLPNDRFSAERPEGSISTLTIQRTEQRDSAMYRCASSFLAGGTNTGELFFGEGSRLTVL.

Turning to this clone: Other DNA sequences in this specimen translate into the identical CDR3. The rearrangement uses TRBV9 and TRBJ2-1; D remains unclear. The V gene lost 2 bases and the J gene lost 2 bases, with 8 bases spanning the gap. The CDR3 is 14 amino acids. CDR1 and CDR2 from the germline V gene are SGDLS and YYNGEE. CDR3 sequence reads: CASSVGGTYNEQFF. The CDR3 region has the DNA TGTGCCAGCAGCGTGGGTGGGACCTACAATGAGCAGTTCTTC.

The CDR3 sequence: CASSPSTGTDEQFF. The CDR3 nucleotides read TGTGCCAGCAGCCCTTCGACAGGTACCGATGAGCAGTTCTTC. The J gene is TRBJ2-1, the V gene TRBV13, with D possibly matching TRBD1 (6 bases). CDR1 and CDR2 (germline): PRHDT, FYEKMQ (reference sequence). This CDR3 is built from 14 residues. V lost 5 bases and J 8 bases, leaving 16 bases between the germline ends.

The chain employs TRBV9 and TRBJ2-3; maybe TRBD1 (5 bases). Trimming left V 3 bases short and J 9 bases short, with 14 bases between. The CDR3 has 13 residues. Germline CDR1 reads SGDLS; CDR2 reads YYNGEE. The chain's CDR3 is CASSALQDYTQYF. The CDR3 bases are TGTGCCAGCAGCGCTTTACAGGATTACACGCAGTATTTT.

The J gene is TRBJ1-5, the V gene TRBV10-3; D gene unclear. CDR3 length equals 18 residues. Germline-derived CDR1 and CDR2 are ENHRY and SYGVKD. Trimming stripped 4 bases from V and 2 bases from J, with 21 bases between. The CDR3 DNA reads as TGTGCCATCAGTGCCGGTCCTAATCAGAACGTGGGCAATCAGCCCCAGCATTTT. Amino acids: CAISAGPNQNVGNQPQHF.

This sequence joins TRBV6-5 and TRBJ2-7; D is undetermined. Trimming took 0 bases from V and 4 from J, leaving 10 bases between them. The CDR3 is 14 amino acids. Germline V CDR1 and CDR2: MNHEY, SVGAGI. Written as DNA, the CDR3 is TGTGCCAGCAGTTACTCCGGACGGATTTACGAGCAGTACTTC. Protein: CASSYSGRIYEQYF.